The entry that follows covers one T cell receptor (beta chain) sequence. Authors' methods: Reference gene primers were amplified, and this amplification served to estimate nucleated cell counts. TCRdb's table, derived via immunoSEQ multiplex PCR, lists solely in-frame clones and lacks some. The V and J calls and clone size come from that table; D and trimming were worked out from the DNA. The sample lists about 290,000 clones; about 85% were seen once. These data belong to a study of blood T cell repertoires in COVID-19. Study overall: COVID-19 samples, acute and convalescent, were from the United States, Italy and Spain. PBMCs, B-cell-depleted T cells, or T cells were the source of the cDNA or gDNA that made up the material.

This CDR3 comprises 15 residues. From germline, CDR1 is MNHEY and CDR2 SMNVEV (reference sequence). Trimming took 2 bases from V and 6 from J; bases not matched to a gene: 3. This sequence joins TRBV27 and TRBJ1-6; 8 bases are shared with TRBD1. The sequencing sample was made of peripheral blood. The receptor comes from a woman aged 45 to 65 with active or convalescent COVID-19. CDR3 sequence reads: CASSLTGGGNSPLHF. The CDR3 DNA sequence: TGTGCCAGCAGTTTAACAGGGGGAGGTAATTCACCCCTCCACTTT.